This T cell receptor beta chain was sequenced during a study of T cell responses to AZD1222 COVID-19 vaccine. Per the germline V gene, CDR1 is LNHNV and CDR2 is YYDKDF (reference sequence). The CDR3 is made up of 14 amino acids. Trimming cost V 1 base and J 7 bases; bases outside gene matches: 4. Measured with immunoSEQ multiplex PCR; TCRdb has only the in-frame clones, and not every one. The sample yields more than 250,000 clones, approximately 95% seen once. This chain joins TRBV15 and TRBJ2-1, with 7 bases that match TRBD2. The starting material was peripheral blood, obtained on day 0 of AZD1222 vaccination. The origin of this receptor is an adult in good health. CDR3: CATSRAGTKNEQFF. In DNA, the CDR3 is TGTGCCACCAGCAGAGCGGGGACTAAAAATGAGCAGTTCTTC.